The rows below give T cell receptor beta chains drawn from one sample of a study of radiation and T cells in renal cell carcinoma. Sequenced by immunoSEQ multiplex PCR; TCRdb stores in-frame clones only, minus some. The data show about 140,000 clones, with around nine tenths seen just once and less than 20% held by the top ten. The starting material was blood, obtained from a patient whose treatment included radiotherapy and nephrectomy. The source is a woman between 50 and 59 years old with renal cell carcinoma. CDR3s leave out the opening cysteine and the closing phenylalanine or tryptophan. Size is stated for part of the rows, as once, few or many counts, or as a class when the clone is expanded.

len,abundance,v_gene,CDR3aa
14,NA,TRBV7-2,ASRRYGTESNQPQH
9,once,TRBV14,ASSQEIEQY
12,NA,TRBV4-1,ASASEGKNTEAF
11,NA,TRBV6-5,ASSYSEGGGYT
12,NA,TRBV28,ASGTTGSGNTIY
15,NA,TRBV18,ASSSLNTGNRPYGYT
12,NA,TRBV5-8,ASSRNRGWDEQY
12,NA,TRBV19,ASSTGQGWSPQH
13,NA,TRBV7-9,ASSGSGAAGYEQY
9,NA,TRBV6-4,ASIRLFEQF
9,few,TRBV29-1,SVLLGTEAF
14,NA,TRBV18,ASSPTSGREAGELF
11,few,TRBV30,AWNPGWNQPQH
13,NA,TRBV6-1,ASSQDLSINYGYT
11,NA,TRBV10-1,ASSGRTTGELF
12,NA,TRBV5-1,ASGLFGGTTEAF
13,once,TRBV7-2,ASSLADNLIYGYT
14,few,TRBV28,ASSLGDLLWAYEQY
13,NA,TRBV18,ASSSQGQGNYGYT
13,NA,TRBV4-1,ASSPLRGGAYEQY
13,NA,TRBV7-9,ASSRLTPVAGELF
14,NA,TRBV4-1,ASSQSTSGTSYEQY
12,few,TRBV30,AWSPSGVRETQY
11,NA,TRBV10-1,ASSDNGNQPQH
12,NA,TRBV4-1,ASSLGDSYYGYT
12,NA,TRBV5-1,ASQTGQEYNEQF
11,few,TRBV5-1,ASSLGSTGGYT
12,NA,TRBV10-3,AISDGPRADTQY
13,NA,TRBV27,ASSMTGSGANVLT
11,NA,TRBV7-2,ASSWGGESPLH
14,NA,TRBV7-8,ASSSTRLGSNEKLF
14,NA,TRBV27,ASSFGAGSYYNEQF
10,NA,TRBV10-1,ASSAPNTEAF
13,NA,TRBV28,ASSLPRGATYGYT
11,NA,TRBV28,AIRTGDHQPQH
12,once,TRBV6-5,ASGTRRANYGYT
17,NA,TRBV4-1,ASSQTHPGGQGNTGELF
13,once,TRBV7-2,ASSLEQESNYGYT
14,NA,TRBV7-2,ASSPPTGGSGNTIY
13,NA,TRBV6-1,ASSELGFRQETQY
12,NA,TRBV4-3,ASSPYTGPYEQY
13,NA,TRBV19,ASSRGQGGTDTQY